The text below deals with one T cell receptor (beta chain). Its antigen remains unidentified. No base-level quality is on record; no much larger clone is a single base apart. This sample was included in a study of control samples from healthy donors and cancer patients (dated by TCRdb to about 2020). Receptor amplification or capture employed the immunoSEQ multiplex PCR assay. Here the immuneACCESS table is served through TCRdb, limited to in-frame sequences with V and J called. Missing clones are a known gap in these copies; in checked studies unresolved V genes cover under half, and the rest lacks a known reason. The sample has about 140,000 clones on record, around 85% of them singletons. Roughly 8.7% of the sample rests with the top ten. The germline V gene gives CDR1 as SGHTA and CDR2 as FQGTGA. V gives up 2 bases and J gives up 5 bases, and the segment between their germline ends measures 15 bases. CDR3 length: 16 amino acids, cysteine to phenylalanine. Just the 48-base CDR3 DNA is kept, in frame starting at base 1.

The receptor chain draws on TRBV7-3 and TRBJ2-2; possibly the D gene is TRBD2, per 6 matching bases. This receptor was taken from a woman younger than 45 in good health. The sequenced sample was blood. The CDR3 loop reads CASSLGLAGSTGELFF. The nucleotide sequence is given as TGTGCCAGCAGCTTAGGGCTTGCGGGGTCGACCGGGGAGCTGTTTTTT.